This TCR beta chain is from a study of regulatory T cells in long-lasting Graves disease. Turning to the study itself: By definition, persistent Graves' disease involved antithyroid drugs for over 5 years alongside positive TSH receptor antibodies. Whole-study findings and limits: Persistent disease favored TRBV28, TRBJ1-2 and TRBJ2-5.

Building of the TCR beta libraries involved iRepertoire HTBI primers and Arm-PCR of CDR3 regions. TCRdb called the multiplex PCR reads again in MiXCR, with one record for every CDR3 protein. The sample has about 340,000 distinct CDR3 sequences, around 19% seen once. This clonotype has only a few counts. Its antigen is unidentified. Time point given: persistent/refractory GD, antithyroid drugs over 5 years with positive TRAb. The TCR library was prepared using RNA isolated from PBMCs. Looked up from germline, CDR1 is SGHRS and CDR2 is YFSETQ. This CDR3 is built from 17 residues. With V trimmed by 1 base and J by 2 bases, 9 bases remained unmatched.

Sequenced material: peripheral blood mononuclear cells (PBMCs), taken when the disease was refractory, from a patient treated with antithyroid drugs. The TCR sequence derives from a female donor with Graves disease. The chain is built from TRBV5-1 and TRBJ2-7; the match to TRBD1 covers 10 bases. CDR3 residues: CASSLSGPGQGAYEQYF. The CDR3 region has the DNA TGCGCCAGCAGCTTGAGTGGCCCAGGACAGGGGGCCTACGAGCAGTACTTC.